This T cell receptor beta chain was captured by sequencing in a study of graft-versus-host responses after intestinal transplantation. Trimming at V came to 7 bases and at J to 3 bases, leaving 6 bases not matched to a gene. The CDR3 contains 13 residues. Germline CDR1 and CDR2: SEHNR and FQNEAQ (reference sequence). This table comes from immunoSEQ multiplex PCR, and its TCRdb copy is limited to in-frame clones, with some not included. The profile covers roughly 9,900 clones, with around 94% appearing a single time and approximately 2.1% taken by the ten largest. This TCR was recovered from a human patient who received an intestinal transplant, so some T cells may come from the graft donor. The sample here was PBMCs, taken 8 days after intestinal transplant. This chain uses TRBV7-9 with TRBJ2-7, with 7 bases matching TRBD1. The CDR3: CASKKGQIYEQYF. The CDR3 bases are TGTGCCAGCAAAAAGGGACAGATCTACGAGCAGTACTTC.